This entry lists 5 T cell receptor beta chains sequenced from one sample in a study of shared T cell receptors in the human thymus. Sequencing was performed with immunoSEQ multiplex PCR; in TCRdb, only in-frame clones are kept and a portion is missing. The table includes about 610,000 clones, roughly 90% detected once. These data were likewise used in another study, on human thymus T cells.

What was sequenced was thymocytes. The receptors were sampled from a boy younger than two with a congenital heart defect.

In its sample, this clone was seen a few times. The rearrangement uses TRBV19 and TRBJ2-7; 9 nucleotides agree with TRBD1. Trimming cost V 5 bases and J 1 base; bases outside gene matches: 15. The V gene's germline CDR1 is LNHDA and CDR2 SQIVND (reference sequence). This CDR3 region has 18 residues. As DNA, the CDR3 is TGTGCCAGTAGTCCACCTGGTCGGGGGGACAGGGCGTCCTACGAGCAGTACTTC. Its translation: CASSPPGRGDRASYEQYF.

This chain uses TRBV9 with TRBJ1-2, with 8 bases identical to TRBD1. Unmatched junction bases numbered 7, after V lost 5 bases and J lost 7 bases. Germline V gives CDR1 SGDLS, CDR2 YYNGEE. The CDR3 is 13 amino acids. The CDR3 nucleotides are TGTGCCAGCAGAAAGGGACAGGCGACTGGCTACACCTTC. Protein product: CASRKGQATGYTF.

V usage is TRBV5-5 and J usage is TRBJ1-2; no reliable D call. CDR1 is SGHKS, CDR2 YYEKEE, per germline (reference sequence). V lost 3 bases and J lost 4, with 13 bases in between. The CDR3 is made up of 14 amino acids. The CDR3 coding sequence is TGTGCCAGCAGCTCCAAGACTACGAGCTATGGCTACACCTTC. This gives the protein CASSSKTTSYGYTF.

The rearrangement uses TRBV6-1 and TRBJ1-5, with TRBD1 matching over 7 bases. With V trimmed by 7 bases and J by 5 bases, 8 bases remained unmatched. This CDR3 is built from 14 residues. The germline CDR1 and CDR2 sequences are MNHNS and SASEGT. This chain's CDR3 is CASNTGALDQPQHF. CDR3 sequence (DNA): TGTGCCAGCAACACAGGGGCGCTAGATCAGCCCCAGCATTTT.

This clone has only a few counts. This sequence joins TRBV6-1 and TRBJ1-1; a possible D gene is TRBD1 (5 bases). V lost 1 base and J lost 4, with 13 bases in between. The germline V gene has CDR1 MNHNS and CDR2 SASEGT. This CDR3 has 15 amino acids. The CDR3, as DNA: TGTGCCAGCAGTGAAGGTGGGGGGTTCTCCACTGAAGCTTTCTTT. Encoded protein: CASSEGGGFSTEAFF.